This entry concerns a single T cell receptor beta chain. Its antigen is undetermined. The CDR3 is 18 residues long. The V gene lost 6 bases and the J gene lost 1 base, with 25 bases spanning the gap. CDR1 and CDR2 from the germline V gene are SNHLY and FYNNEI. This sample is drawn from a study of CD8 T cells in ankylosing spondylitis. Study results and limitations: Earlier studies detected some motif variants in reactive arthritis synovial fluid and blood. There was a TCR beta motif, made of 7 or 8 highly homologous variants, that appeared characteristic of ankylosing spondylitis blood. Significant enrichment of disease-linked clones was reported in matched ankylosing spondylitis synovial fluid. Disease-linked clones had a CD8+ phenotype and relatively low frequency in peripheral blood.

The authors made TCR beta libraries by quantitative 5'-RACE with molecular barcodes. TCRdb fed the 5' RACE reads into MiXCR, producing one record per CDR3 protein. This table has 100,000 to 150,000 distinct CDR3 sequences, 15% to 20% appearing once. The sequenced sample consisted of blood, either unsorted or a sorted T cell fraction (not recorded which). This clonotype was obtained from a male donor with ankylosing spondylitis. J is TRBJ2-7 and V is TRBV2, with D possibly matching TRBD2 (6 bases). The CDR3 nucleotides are TGTGCCAGCAGGGAGGGACCTACCTGGAACGGACCGTCCTACGAGCAGTACTTC. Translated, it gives CASREGPTWNGPSYEQYF. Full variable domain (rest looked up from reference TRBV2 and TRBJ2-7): EPEVTQTPSHQVTQMGQEVILRCVPISNHLYFYWYRQILGQKVEFLVSFYNNEISEKSEIFDDQFSVERPDGSNFTLKIRSTKLEDSAMYFCASREGPTWNGPSYEQYFGPGTRLTVT.